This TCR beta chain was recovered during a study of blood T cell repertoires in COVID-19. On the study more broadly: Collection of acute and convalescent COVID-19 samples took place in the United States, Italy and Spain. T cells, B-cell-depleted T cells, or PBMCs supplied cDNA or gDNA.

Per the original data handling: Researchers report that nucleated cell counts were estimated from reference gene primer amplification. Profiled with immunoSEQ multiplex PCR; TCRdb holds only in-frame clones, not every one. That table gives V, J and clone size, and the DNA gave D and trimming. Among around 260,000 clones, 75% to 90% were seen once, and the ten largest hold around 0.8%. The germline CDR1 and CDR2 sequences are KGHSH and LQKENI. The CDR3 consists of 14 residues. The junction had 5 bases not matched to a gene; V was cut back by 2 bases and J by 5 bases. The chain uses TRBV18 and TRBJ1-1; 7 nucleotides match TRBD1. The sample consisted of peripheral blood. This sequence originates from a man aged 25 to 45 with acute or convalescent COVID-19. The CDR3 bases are TGTGCCAGCTCACCAGGACAGGTGTTGACTGAAGCTTTCTTT. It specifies CASSPGQVLTEAFF.